The following is a T cell receptor beta chain sequence with its context. CDR3 size: 15 residues. CDR1 and CDR2 from the germline V gene are SEHNR and FQNEAQ (reference sequence). Between the trimmed V and J ends, which lost 0 bases and 2 bases, there was a span of 11 bases. Using immunoSEQ multiplex PCR, the repertoire was profiled, and TCRdb retains in-frame clones only, with some absent. This sample has 25,000 to 35,000 clones; approximately 94% occur once, and the top ten carry 0.73%. This entry comes from a study of T cells in localized non-small cell lung cancer. This specimen was peripheral blood, taken before any cancer treatment. The chain joins TRBV7-9 to TRBJ2-7, with a possible D match to TRBD1 (5 bases). The TCR was taken from a woman aged 40 to 75 with stage I lung adenocarcinoma. CDR3 nucleotides: TGTGCCAGCAGCTTAGCGCCTCAGGGCGCCTACGAGCAGTACTTC. The encoded protein is CASSLAPQGAYEQYF.